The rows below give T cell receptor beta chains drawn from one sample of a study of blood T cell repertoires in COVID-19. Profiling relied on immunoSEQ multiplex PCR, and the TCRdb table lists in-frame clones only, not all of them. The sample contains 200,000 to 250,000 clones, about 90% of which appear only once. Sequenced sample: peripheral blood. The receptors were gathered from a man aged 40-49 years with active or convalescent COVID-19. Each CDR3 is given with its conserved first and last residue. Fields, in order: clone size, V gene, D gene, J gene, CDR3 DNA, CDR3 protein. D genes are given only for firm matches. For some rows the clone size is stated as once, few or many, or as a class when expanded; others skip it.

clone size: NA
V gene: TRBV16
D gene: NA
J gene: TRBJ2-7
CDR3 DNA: TGTGCCAGCAGCCAAATAGGAGACGGCTCCTACGAGCAGTACTTC
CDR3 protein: CASSQIGDGSYEQYF

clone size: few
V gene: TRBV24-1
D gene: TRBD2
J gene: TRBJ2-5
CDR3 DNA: TGTGCCACCAGTGATTCCCCGGTGGGGAGGGGAGGAGAGACCCAGTACTTC
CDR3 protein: CATSDSPVGRGGETQYF

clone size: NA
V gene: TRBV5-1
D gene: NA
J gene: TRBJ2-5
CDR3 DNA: TGCGCCAGCAGCTTGGAGGCGAGGTGGGAGACCCAGTACTTC
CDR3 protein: CASSLEARWETQYF

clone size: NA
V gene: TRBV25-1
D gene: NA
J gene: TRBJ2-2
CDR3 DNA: TGTGCCAGCAGTGACAGGGTAGGGACCGGGGAGCTGTTTTTT
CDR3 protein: CASSDRVGTGELFF

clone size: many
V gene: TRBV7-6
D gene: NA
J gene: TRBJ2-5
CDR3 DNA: TGTGCCAGCAGCCCCGACGGGAACCAAGAGACCCAGTACTTC
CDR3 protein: CASSPDGNQETQYF

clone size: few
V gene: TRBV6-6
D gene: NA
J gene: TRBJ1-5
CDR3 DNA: TGTGCCAGCAGTGGGACGGGAGATTATAGCAATCAGCCCCAGCATTTT
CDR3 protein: CASSGTGDYSNQPQHF

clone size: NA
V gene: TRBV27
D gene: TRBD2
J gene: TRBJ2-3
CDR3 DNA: TGTGCCAGCACCCAGACTAGCGGCACAGATACGCAGTATTTT
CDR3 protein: CASTQTSGTDTQYF

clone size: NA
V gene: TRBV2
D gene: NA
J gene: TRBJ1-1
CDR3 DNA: TGTGCCAGCACTAGAGGAGAGAACACTGAAGCTTTCTTT
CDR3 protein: CASTRGENTEAFF

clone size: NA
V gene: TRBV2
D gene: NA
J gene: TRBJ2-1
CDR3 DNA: TGTGCCAGCATTCCGATTTCCGGGGACTTAACCTACAATGAGCAGTTCTTC
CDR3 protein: CASIPISGDLTYNEQFF

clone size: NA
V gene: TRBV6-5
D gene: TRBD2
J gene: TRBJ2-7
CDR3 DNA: TGTGCCAGCAGTTACTCCCCGGGAGGTAGCGACGAGCAGTACTTC
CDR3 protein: CASSYSPGGSDEQYF

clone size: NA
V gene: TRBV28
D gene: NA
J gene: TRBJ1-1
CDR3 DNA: TGTGCCAGCAGTTTGGTCGCAGGGTCCAACACTGAAGCTTTCTTT
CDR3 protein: CASSLVAGSNTEAFF

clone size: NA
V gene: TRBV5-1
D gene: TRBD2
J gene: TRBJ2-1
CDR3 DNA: TGCGCCAGCAGCTACCGACTAGCGGGAGGGTATAATGAGCAGTTCTTC
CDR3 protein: CASSYRLAGGYNEQFF

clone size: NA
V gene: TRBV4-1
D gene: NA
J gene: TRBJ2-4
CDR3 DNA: TGCGCCAGCAGCCGCTCGACTCTAGACAAAAACATTCAGTACTTC
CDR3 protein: CASSRSTLDKNIQYF

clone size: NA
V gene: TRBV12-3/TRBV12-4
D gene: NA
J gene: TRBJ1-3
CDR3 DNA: TGTGCCAGCAGTTTTACTGGAAACACCATATATTTT
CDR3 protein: CASSFTGNTIYF

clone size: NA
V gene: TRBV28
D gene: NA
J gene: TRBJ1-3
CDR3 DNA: TGTGCCAGCAGTGAGGGAGGCTCTGGAAACACCATATATTTT
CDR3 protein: CASSEGGSGNTIYF

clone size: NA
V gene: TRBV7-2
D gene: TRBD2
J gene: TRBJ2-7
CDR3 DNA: TGTGCCAGCAGCCCCCCTGGGACTAGACCCTACGAGCAGTACTTC
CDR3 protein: CASSPPGTRPYEQYF

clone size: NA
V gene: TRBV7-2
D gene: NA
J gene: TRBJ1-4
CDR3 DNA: TGTGCCAGCAGCTTAACCTCACGCGGGTCAACTAATGAAAAACTGTTTTTT
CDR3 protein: CASSLTSRGSTNEKLFF

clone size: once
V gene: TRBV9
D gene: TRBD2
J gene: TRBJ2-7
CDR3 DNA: TGTGCCAGCAGCGCGGGGGGGCGCGAAGGTCCCCACGAGCAGTACTTC
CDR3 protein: CASSAGGREGPHEQYF

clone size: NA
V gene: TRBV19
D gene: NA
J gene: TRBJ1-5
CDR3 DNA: TGTGCCAGTAGCGGAGATGACAATCAGCCCCAGCATTTT
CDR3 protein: CASSGDDNQPQHF

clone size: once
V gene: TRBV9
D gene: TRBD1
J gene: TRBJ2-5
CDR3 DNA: TGTGCCAGCAGCGCCGGGACAGGGAGGGTACAAGAGACCCAGTACTTC
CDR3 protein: CASSAGTGRVQETQYF

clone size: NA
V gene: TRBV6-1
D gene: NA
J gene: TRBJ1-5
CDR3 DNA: TGTGCCAGCAGTGAAGAGCGTCAGCCCCAGCATTTT
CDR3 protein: CASSEERQPQHF

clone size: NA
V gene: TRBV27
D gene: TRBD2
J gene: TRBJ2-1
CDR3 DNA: TGTGCCAGCAGTTTCTGGAGCGGGAGAGATGAGCAGTTCTTC
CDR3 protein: CASSFWSGRDEQFF

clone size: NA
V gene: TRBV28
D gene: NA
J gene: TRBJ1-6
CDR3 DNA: TGTGCCAGCAGGATGAATAGGGGGAATTCACCCCTCCACTTT
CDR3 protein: CASRMNRGNSPLHF

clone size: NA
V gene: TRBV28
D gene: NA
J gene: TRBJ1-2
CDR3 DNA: TGTGCCAGCAGTTTGTGGGGGGATGCTGGCTACACCTTC
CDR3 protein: CASSLWGDAGYTF

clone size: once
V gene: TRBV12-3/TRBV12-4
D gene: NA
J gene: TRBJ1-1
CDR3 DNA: TGTGCCAGCAGTTTAGGGGCAGGAGAAGCTTTCTTT
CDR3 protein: CASSLGAGEAFF

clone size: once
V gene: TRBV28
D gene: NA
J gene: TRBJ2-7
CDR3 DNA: TGTGCCAGCAGTTTAACTACCCTTGACTACGAGCAGTACTTC
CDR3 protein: CASSLTTLDYEQYF

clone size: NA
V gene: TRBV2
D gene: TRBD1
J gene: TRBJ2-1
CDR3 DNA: TGTGCCAGCACCGCAGGGGGCGCAATTGTGATCGATGAGCAGTTCTTC
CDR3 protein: CASTAGGAIVIDEQFF

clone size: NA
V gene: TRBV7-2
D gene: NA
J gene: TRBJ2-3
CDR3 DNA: TGTGCCAGCAGCTTCGAGCGGGGCACAGATACGCAGTATTTT
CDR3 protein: CASSFERGTDTQYF

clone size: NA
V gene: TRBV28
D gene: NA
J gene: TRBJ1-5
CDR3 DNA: TGTGCCAGCAGTACAGGGACGGCTAGCAATCAGCCCCAGCATTTT
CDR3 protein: CASSTGTASNQPQHF

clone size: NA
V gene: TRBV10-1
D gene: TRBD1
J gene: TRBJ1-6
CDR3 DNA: TGCGCCAGCAGTGGGACGACAGGGGTAAATTCACCCCTCCACTTT
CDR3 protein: CASSGTTGVNSPLHF

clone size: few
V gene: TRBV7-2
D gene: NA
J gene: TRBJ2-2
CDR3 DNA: TGTGCCAGCAGCTCTACAGACACCGGGGAGCTGTTTTTT
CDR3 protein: CASSSTDTGELFF

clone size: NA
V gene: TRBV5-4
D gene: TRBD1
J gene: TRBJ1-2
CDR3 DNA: TGTGCCAGCAGCTTGTTGGACAGGATTAACTATGGCTACACCTTC
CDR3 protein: CASSLLDRINYGYTF

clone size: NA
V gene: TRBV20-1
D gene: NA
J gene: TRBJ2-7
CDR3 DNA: TGCAGTGCTAGTCCGGGGACAACCTACGAGCAGTACTTC
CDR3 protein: CSASPGTTYEQYF

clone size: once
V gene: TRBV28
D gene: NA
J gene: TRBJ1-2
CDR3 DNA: TGTGCCAGCAGTGTACCGGGGGGCCTACTGTATGGCTACACCTTC
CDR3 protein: CASSVPGGLLYGYTF

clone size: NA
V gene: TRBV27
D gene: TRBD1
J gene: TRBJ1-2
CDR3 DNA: TGTGCCAGCAGTTTTGACAGGGGGATCCATGGCTACACCTTC
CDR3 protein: CASSFDRGIHGYTF

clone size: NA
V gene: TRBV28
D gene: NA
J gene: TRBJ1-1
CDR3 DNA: TGTGCCAGCAGTTTATCGGGTATTCCTGAAGCTTTCTTT
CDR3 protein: CASSLSGIPEAFF

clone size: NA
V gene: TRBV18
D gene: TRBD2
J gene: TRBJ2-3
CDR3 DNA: TGTGCCAGCTCACCACCGGGACTAGCGGGAGGTATTGGAGATACGCAGTATTTT
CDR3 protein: CASSPPGLAGGIGDTQYF

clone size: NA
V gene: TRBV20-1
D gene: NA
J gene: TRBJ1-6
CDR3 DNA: TGCAGTGCTAGTGGCCAGGGAAATTCACCCCTCCACTTT
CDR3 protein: CSASGQGNSPLHF

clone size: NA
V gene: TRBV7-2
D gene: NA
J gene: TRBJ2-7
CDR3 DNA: TGTGCCAGCAGCTTAGCCCCTAGCTCCTACGAGCAGTACTTC
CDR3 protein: CASSLAPSSYEQYF

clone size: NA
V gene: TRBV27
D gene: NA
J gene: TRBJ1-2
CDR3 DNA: TGTGCCAGCAGTTGGACCGGGACAAGCTATGGCTACACCTTC
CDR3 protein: CASSWTGTSYGYTF

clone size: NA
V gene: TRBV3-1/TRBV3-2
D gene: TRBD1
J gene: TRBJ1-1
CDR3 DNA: TGTGCCAGCAGCCCCCCAGACCGGGACAGGGGGCTTGTTGAAGCTTTCTTT
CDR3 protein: CASSPPDRDRGLVEAFF

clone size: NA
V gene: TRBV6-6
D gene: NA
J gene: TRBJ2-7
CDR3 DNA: TGTGCCAGCAAAGACAGGTCCCACCACGAGCAGTACTTC
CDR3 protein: CASKDRSHHEQYF

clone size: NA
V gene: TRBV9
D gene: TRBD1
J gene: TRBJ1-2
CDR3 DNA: TGTGCCAGCAGCGTAGCGTGGCAGGGGGATGGCTACACCTTC
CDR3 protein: CASSVAWQGDGYTF

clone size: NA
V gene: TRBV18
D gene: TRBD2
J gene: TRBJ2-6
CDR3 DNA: TGTGCCAGCTCACTGGTCTTGTCGAGCGGGGACTCTGGGGCCAACGTCCTGACTTTC
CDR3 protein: CASSLVLSSGDSGANVLTF

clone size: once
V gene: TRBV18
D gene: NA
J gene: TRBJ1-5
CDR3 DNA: TGTGCCAGCTCACCCCAGGGGAATAGCAATCAGCCCCAGCATTTT
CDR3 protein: CASSPQGNSNQPQHF

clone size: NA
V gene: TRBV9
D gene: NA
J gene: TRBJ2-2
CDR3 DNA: TGTGCCAGCAGCGTAGGACAGGTCCGCACCGGGGAGCTGTTTTTT
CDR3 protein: CASSVGQVRTGELFF

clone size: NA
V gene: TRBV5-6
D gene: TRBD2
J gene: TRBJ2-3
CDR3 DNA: TGTGCCAGCAGCTTAGAGGGACTAGCGGAAAACACAGATACGCAGTATTTT
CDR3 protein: CASSLEGLAENTDTQYF

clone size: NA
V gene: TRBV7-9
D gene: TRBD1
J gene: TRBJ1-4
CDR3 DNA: TGTGCCAGCAGCTTAGGGACAGGGAATAATGAAAAACTGTTTTTT
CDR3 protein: CASSLGTGNNEKLFF

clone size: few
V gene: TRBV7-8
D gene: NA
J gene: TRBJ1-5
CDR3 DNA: TGTGCCAGCAGCCCCTCCTTCCCTGTCAGGGCCCAGCATTTT
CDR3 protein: CASSPSFPVRAQHF

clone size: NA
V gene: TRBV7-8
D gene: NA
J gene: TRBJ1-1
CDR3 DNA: TGTGCCAGCAGCCTCCGGGGGGTGAACACTGAAGCTTTCTTT
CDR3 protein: CASSLRGVNTEAFF

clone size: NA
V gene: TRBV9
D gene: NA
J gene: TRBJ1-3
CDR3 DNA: TGTGCCAGCAGCGTAGGGACACCCACAGGGAGAAACACCATATATTTT
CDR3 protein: CASSVGTPTGRNTIYF

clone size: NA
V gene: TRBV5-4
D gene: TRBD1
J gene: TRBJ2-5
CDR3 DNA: TGTGCCAGCAGCTTGGGGGACAGGGGCTACCAAGAGACCCAGTACTTC
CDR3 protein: CASSLGDRGYQETQYF

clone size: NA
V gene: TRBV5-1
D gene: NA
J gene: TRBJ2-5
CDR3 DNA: TGCGCCAGCAGCTTGGCCAGGGAGACCCAGTACTTC
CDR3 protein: CASSLARETQYF

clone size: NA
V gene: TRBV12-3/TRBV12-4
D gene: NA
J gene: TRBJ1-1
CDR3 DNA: TGTGCCAGCTCGGGGTACACTGAAGCTTTCTTT
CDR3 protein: CASSGYTEAFF